This is a list of T cell receptor beta chains from one sample in a study of blood T cell repertoires in COVID-19. Data came from immunoSEQ multiplex PCR; TCRdb stores just in-frame clones and leaves some out. In the table there are some 200,000 clones, about 88% of which are singletons. Sequenced material: peripheral blood. Source of these receptors: a man aged 45-60 years who had recovered from COVID-19. Both conserved end residues are part of each CDR3. Each record gives: CDR3 DNA, CDR3 protein, D gene, clone size, J gene, V gene. The D gene is left open where the match is weak. Clone size is shown for a subset of rows, as once, few, many or a class of expanded clone.

CDR3nt: TGTGCCAGCAGTCCATTTTCGGGGAGGTCTGGGGCCAACGTCCTGACTTTC
CDR3aa: CASSPFSGRSGANVLTF
d_gene: .
abundance: .
j_gene: TRBJ2-6
v_gene: TRBV27

CDR3nt: TGTGCCAGCAGCCCAGTGGACAGGGTAGCAAAAGGGGCCAACGTCCTGACTTTC
CDR3aa: CASSPVDRVAKGANVLTF
d_gene: TRBD1
abundance: .
j_gene: TRBJ2-6
v_gene: TRBV5-8

CDR3nt: TGTGCCAGCAGCGTAGATGGTCGGACTGAAGCTTTCTTT
CDR3aa: CASSVDGRTEAFF
d_gene: .
abundance: .
j_gene: TRBJ1-1
v_gene: TRBV9

CDR3nt: TGTGCCAGCAGTGGTTTAGCGGGCAATCAGCCCCAGCATTTT
CDR3aa: CASSGLAGNQPQHF
d_gene: .
abundance: .
j_gene: TRBJ1-5
v_gene: TRBV2

CDR3nt: TGTGCCAGCAGCAGGTTACAGGGGTTCACTGAAGCTTTCTTT
CDR3aa: CASSRLQGFTEAFF
d_gene: TRBD1
abundance: few
j_gene: TRBJ1-1
v_gene: TRBV6-6

CDR3nt: TGTGCCAGCATTAATGGGCGTGTTGGCGAGCAGTACTTC
CDR3aa: CASINGRVGEQYF
d_gene: .
abundance: once
j_gene: TRBJ2-7
v_gene: TRBV28

CDR3nt: TGTGCCAGCAGCTTACTACAGGGGGACACTGAAGCTTTCTTT
CDR3aa: CASSLLQGDTEAFF
d_gene: TRBD1
abundance: once
j_gene: TRBJ1-1
v_gene: TRBV11-2

CDR3nt: TGTGCCAGCAGTTCCCCGGGAAGCGGGATAAGAGGGCAGTACTTC
CDR3aa: CASSSPGSGIRGQYF
d_gene: TRBD2
abundance: .
j_gene: TRBJ2-7
v_gene: TRBV2

CDR3nt: TGTGCCAGCAGTTTAGGGAGACTAGCGGGAGGAGAAAGAGAGACCCAGTACTTC
CDR3aa: CASSLGRLAGGERETQYF
d_gene: TRBD2
abundance: once
j_gene: TRBJ2-5
v_gene: TRBV27

CDR3nt: TGTGCCAGTAGTATAGTAAGGGTTGGACAGGGCAGCGGCTACACCTTC
CDR3aa: CASSIVRVGQGSGYTF
d_gene: TRBD1
abundance: .
j_gene: TRBJ1-2
v_gene: TRBV19

CDR3nt: TGCGCCAGCATAGGACTAGCGGGGGGCAATGAGCAGTTCTTC
CDR3aa: CASIGLAGGNEQFF
d_gene: TRBD2
abundance: .
j_gene: TRBJ2-1
v_gene: TRBV10-2

CDR3nt: TGTGCCAGCAGCTTGATGACCGGGGGGACAGGAAAAGAGACCCAGTACTTC
CDR3aa: CASSLMTGGTGKETQYF
d_gene: .
abundance: .
j_gene: TRBJ2-5
v_gene: TRBV5-4

CDR3nt: TGTGCCAGCAGTCCCCTGGGACTAGCGGGAGGGCGAGGCGGGGAGCTGTTTTTT
CDR3aa: CASSPLGLAGGRGGELFF
d_gene: TRBD2
abundance: few
j_gene: TRBJ2-2
v_gene: TRBV27

CDR3nt: TGCGCCAGCAGCGGCGGACTAGCGGGGAACAATGAGCAGTTCTTC
CDR3aa: CASSGGLAGNNEQFF
d_gene: TRBD2
abundance: .
j_gene: TRBJ2-1
v_gene: TRBV5-1

CDR3nt: TGTGCCAGCAGCTTAGATTTGAGAGCGCCAGATACGCAGTATTTT
CDR3aa: CASSLDLRAPDTQYF
d_gene: .
abundance: once
j_gene: TRBJ2-3
v_gene: TRBV7-2

CDR3nt: TGCAGCACCACGTTCGGGGGCGGGAGAAGTAACAATGAGCAGTTCTTC
CDR3aa: CSTTFGGGRSNNEQFF
d_gene: .
abundance: .
j_gene: TRBJ2-1
v_gene: TRBV29-1

CDR3nt: TGCGCCAGCAGCTTGGGGACACCGAGCTCTGGAAACACCATATATTTT
CDR3aa: CASSLGTPSSGNTIYF
d_gene: .
abundance: .
j_gene: TRBJ1-3
v_gene: TRBV5-1

CDR3nt: TGTGCCAGCAGCCTCAGGGAATTCGGGCAGCAGTACTTC
CDR3aa: CASSLREFGQQYF
d_gene: .
abundance: many
j_gene: TRBJ2-7
v_gene: TRBV2

CDR3nt: TGTGCCAGCAGTTTGGGGACAGGGCTAGGCTACACCTTC
CDR3aa: CASSLGTGLGYTF
d_gene: TRBD1
abundance: .
j_gene: TRBJ1-2
v_gene: TRBV28

CDR3nt: TGTGCCTGGAGTGTTGACAGCGGAAACACCATATATTTT
CDR3aa: CAWSVDSGNTIYF
d_gene: .
abundance: .
j_gene: TRBJ1-3
v_gene: TRBV30

CDR3nt: TGTGCCAGTAGTATAATGGCTAGCGGGAGGGACACAGATACGCAGTATTTT
CDR3aa: CASSIMASGRDTDTQYF
d_gene: TRBD2
abundance: .
j_gene: TRBJ2-3
v_gene: TRBV19

CDR3nt: TGTGCCAGCAGTTCAGGAGCGGGAGATAGCTACGAGCAGTACTTC
CDR3aa: CASSSGAGDSYEQYF
d_gene: TRBD2
abundance: few
j_gene: TRBJ2-7
v_gene: TRBV9

CDR3nt: TGCGCCAGCAGCCAGGACTTCCGGGAGAGCTACGAGCAGTACTTC
CDR3aa: CASSQDFRESYEQYF
d_gene: .
abundance: .
j_gene: TRBJ2-7
v_gene: TRBV4-1

CDR3nt: TGTGCCAGTGAGAAGGGGGCTGGTTATGGCTACACCTTC
CDR3aa: CASEKGAGYGYTF
d_gene: TRBD1
abundance: .
j_gene: TRBJ1-2
v_gene: TRBV28

CDR3nt: TGCGCCAGTCAAAGTACAGGGTCCTCCTACAATGAGCAGTTCTTC
CDR3aa: CASQSTGSSYNEQFF
d_gene: .
abundance: .
j_gene: TRBJ2-1
v_gene: TRBV4-1

CDR3nt: TGTGCCAGCAGCTTAGTCCAGGGACTAGCCAAAAACATTCAGTACTTC
CDR3aa: CASSLVQGLAKNIQYF
d_gene: .
abundance: .
j_gene: TRBJ2-4
v_gene: TRBV13

CDR3nt: TGTGCCAGCAGTCTCACGCTCCTCCTATCAGGGCCCTATGGCTACACCTTC
CDR3aa: CASSLTLLLSGPYGYTF
d_gene: .
abundance: .
j_gene: TRBJ1-2
v_gene: TRBV28

CDR3nt: TGCAGCGTTGACGCAGGGGGCTACGAGCAGTACTTC
CDR3aa: CSVDAGGYEQYF
d_gene: TRBD1
abundance: .
j_gene: TRBJ2-7
v_gene: TRBV29-1

CDR3nt: TGTGCCAGCTCACCACCGAGCAAAAAGACCCAGTACTTC
CDR3aa: CASSPPSKKTQYF
d_gene: .
abundance: .
j_gene: TRBJ2-5
v_gene: TRBV18